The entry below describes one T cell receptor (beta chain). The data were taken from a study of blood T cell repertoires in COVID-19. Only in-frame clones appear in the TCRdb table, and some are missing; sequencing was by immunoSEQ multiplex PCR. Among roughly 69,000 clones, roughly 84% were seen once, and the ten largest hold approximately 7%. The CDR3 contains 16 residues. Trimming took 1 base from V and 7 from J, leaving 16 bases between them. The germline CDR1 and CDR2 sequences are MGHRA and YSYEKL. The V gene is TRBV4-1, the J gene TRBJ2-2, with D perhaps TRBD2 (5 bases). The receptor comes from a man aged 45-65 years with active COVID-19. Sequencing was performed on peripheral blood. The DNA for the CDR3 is TGCGCCAGCAGCCAAGGGCCCGGGTGGGGAGACGGGGAGCTGTTTTTT. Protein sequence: CASSQGPGWGDGELFF.